This T cell receptor beta chain was found in a study of CXCR3-negative and CXCR3-positive naive CD8 T cells. Study findings and constraints: TRB CDR3s were more hydrophobic in CXCR3-positive than in CXCR3-negative naive cells. Memory CD8+ T cell repertoires were far less diverse than both naive subsets. For naive cells, CXCR3-negative and CXCR3-positive subsets had similar TRBV-TRBJ usage; for memory cells, usage differed.

The authors gated naive CD8+ T cells as CD45RO-CCR7+CD27+CD95-. Researchers prepared the TRB cDNA libraries using 5' RACE with UMI labels. Using the 5' RACE reads, TCRdb records one entry per CDR3 protein without DNA. The table for this sample gives around 130,000 distinct CDR3 sequences. With regard to this clonotype: The antigen is unknown.

The sequence came from a human donor in good health. Some clones in this sample may be carry-over from other donors' samples. The source material was naive CXCR3+ CD8+ T cells from blood. Subset denoted: CD45RO-CCR7+CD27+CD95- naive CD8+ T cells expressing CXCR3 (TNR3+).

CDR3 loop: CASSFEGVSYEQYF. This chain links TRBV5-1 with TRBJ2-7; TCRdb outputs TRBD2, but without DNA this stays unchecked. Looked up from germline, CDR1 is SGHRS and CDR2 is YFSETQ. CDR3 length: 14 amino acids.